A selection of T cell receptor beta chains follows, all from one sample in a study of identical twins. TCRdb fed the 5' RACE reads into MiXCR, producing one record per CDR3 protein. Among about 900,000 distinct CDR3 sequences listed, about 12% were seen once. The same sample was also used in a study of yellow fever vaccine responses in identical twins.

Sequences were obtained from PBMCs. The receptor source for this set is a woman under 30 in good health. Each CDR3 is given with its conserved first and last residue. Each record gives: V gene, J gene, D gene, clone size, CDR3 DNA, CDR3 protein. D genes are given only for firm matches. Clone size appears in some rows only: once, few, many, or a class for an expanded clone.

v_call: TRBV5-4; j_call: TRBJ2-1; d_call: TRBD1; clone_size: few; cdr3_nt: TGTGCCAGCAGCTTCGACAGGGTGAGCTACAATGAGCAGTTCTTC; cdr3_aa: CASSFDRVSYNEQFF
v_call: TRBV20-1; j_call: TRBJ2-1; d_call: TRBD1; clone_size: -; cdr3_nt: TGCAGTGCTAGGTCGGACAGGGCCATCTACAATGAGCAGTTCTTC; cdr3_aa: CSARSDRAIYNEQFF
v_call: TRBV7-8; j_call: TRBJ2-3; d_call: -; clone_size: few; cdr3_nt: TGTGCCAGCAGCTTAGAGAACCAGGCAGATACGCAGTATTTT; cdr3_aa: CASSLENQADTQYF
v_call: TRBV27; j_call: TRBJ1-5; d_call: TRBD1; clone_size: -; cdr3_nt: TGTGCCAGCAGTCCGACAGGGCTAAATAGCAATCAGCCCCAGCATTTT; cdr3_aa: CASSPTGLNSNQPQHF
v_call: TRBV27; j_call: TRBJ1-2; d_call: -; clone_size: few; cdr3_nt: TGTGCCAGCAGTCGAGCCCCTTTCGACCCAGCGCATGGCTACACCTTC; cdr3_aa: CASSRAPFDPAHGYTF
v_call: TRBV6-5; j_call: TRBJ1-1; d_call: -; clone_size: -; cdr3_nt: TGTGCCAGCAGTTACAGAAGACACAACACTGAAGCTTTCTTT; cdr3_aa: CASSYRRHNTEAFF
v_call: TRBV3-1; j_call: TRBJ2-5; d_call: TRBD2; clone_size: -; cdr3_nt: TGTGCCACCACCCCCTCGCGGGGGGTGTGGGAGACCCAGTACTTC; cdr3_aa: CATTPSRGVWETQYF
v_call: TRBV29-1; j_call: TRBJ2-1; d_call: -; clone_size: few; cdr3_nt: TGCAGCGTTGATCCAGCGAGAGATGAGCAGTTCTTC; cdr3_aa: CSVDPARDEQFF
v_call: TRBV12-3/TRBV12-4; j_call: TRBJ2-1; d_call: TRBD2; clone_size: many; cdr3_nt: TGTGCCAGCAGTTTAGCCGGGACTAGCGGGAGCAATGAGCAGTTCTTC; cdr3_aa: CASSLAGTSGSNEQFF
v_call: TRBV28; j_call: TRBJ2-3; d_call: -; clone_size: few; cdr3_nt: TGTGCCAGCATAGCCCTACCTATCCTAAGCACAGATACGCAGTATTTT; cdr3_aa: CASIALPILSTDTQYF
v_call: TRBV20-1; j_call: TRBJ1-1; d_call: -; clone_size: few; cdr3_nt: TGCAGTGCCCGACCCCGGGCCCTTCTCACTGAAGCTTTCTTT; cdr3_aa: CSARPRALLTEAFF
v_call: TRBV6-1; j_call: TRBJ1-2; d_call: -; clone_size: -; cdr3_nt: TGTGCCAGCGGGACCGGGGGGGTAGGTGGCTACACCTTC; cdr3_aa: CASGTGGVGGYTF
v_call: TRBV12-3/TRBV12-4; j_call: TRBJ2-3; d_call: -; clone_size: once; cdr3_nt: TGTGCCAGCAGTTTAAGTCTGTACACAGATACGCAGTATTTT; cdr3_aa: CASSLSLYTDTQYF
v_call: TRBV11-2; j_call: TRBJ2-2; d_call: -; clone_size: -; cdr3_nt: TGTGCCAGCAGCTTCTTGTGGACCGGGGAGCTGTTTTTT; cdr3_aa: CASSFLWTGELFF
v_call: TRBV3-1; j_call: TRBJ2-3; d_call: TRBD1; clone_size: few; cdr3_nt: TGTGCCAGCAGCCCGGGGACAGACTTTAGGTTCACAGATACGCAGTATTTT; cdr3_aa: CASSPGTDFRFTDTQYF
v_call: TRBV7-9; j_call: TRBJ1-6; d_call: -; clone_size: few; cdr3_nt: TGTGCCAGCAGCTTAGCGTCCGGGAATTCACCCCTCCACTTT; cdr3_aa: CASSLASGNSPLHF
v_call: TRBV28; j_call: TRBJ1-1; d_call: TRBD1; clone_size: many; cdr3_nt: TGTGCCAGCAGTTCAACCGGGACAGGCAGGAACACTGAAGCTTTCTTT; cdr3_aa: CASSSTGTGRNTEAFF
v_call: TRBV5-5; j_call: TRBJ2-3; d_call: -; clone_size: few; cdr3_nt: TGTGCCAGCAGCTTGGATGCGGGGGCTGGAGATACGCAGTATTTT; cdr3_aa: CASSLDAGAGDTQYF
v_call: TRBV29-1; j_call: TRBJ1-4; d_call: -; clone_size: -; cdr3_nt: TGCAGCGGACAGGTTAATGAAAAACTGTTTTTT; cdr3_aa: CSGQVNEKLFF
v_call: TRBV6-1; j_call: TRBJ1-3; d_call: -; clone_size: -; cdr3_nt: TGTGCCAGCAGTGAGGCGCCTAGCTCTGGAAACACCATATATTTT; cdr3_aa: CASSEAPSSGNTIYF
v_call: TRBV5-1; j_call: TRBJ2-6; d_call: TRBD2; clone_size: -; cdr3_nt: TGCGCCAGCAGCTTCCGGGGGGTGCTTACTGGGGCCAACGTCCTGACTTTC; cdr3_aa: CASSFRGVLTGANVLTF
v_call: TRBV2; j_call: TRBJ2-1; d_call: -; clone_size: many; cdr3_nt: TGTGCCAGCAGTGAAGCGCTTACGGGACCCGCAAGGGATGAGCAGTTCTTC; cdr3_aa: CASSEALTGPARDEQFF
v_call: TRBV23-1; j_call: TRBJ2-2; d_call: -; clone_size: -; cdr3_nt: TGCGCCAGCAGTCGACTCCTTCCGAACCCGGGACTCCAAACCGCGAACACCGGGGAGCTGTTTTTT; cdr3_aa: CASSRLLPNPGLQTANTGELFF
v_call: TRBV5-6; j_call: TRBJ2-5; d_call: TRBD2; clone_size: -; cdr3_nt: TGTGCCAGCAGCTTGATCTCGGGAGGGGAGACCCAGTACTTC; cdr3_aa: CASSLISGGETQYF
v_call: TRBV7-2; j_call: TRBJ2-1; d_call: -; clone_size: -; cdr3_nt: TGTGCCAGCAGCCGGACATCGAGCTCCTACAATGAGCAGTTCTTC; cdr3_aa: CASSRTSSSYNEQFF
v_call: TRBV6-5; j_call: TRBJ1-1; d_call: -; clone_size: many; cdr3_nt: TGTGCCAGCAGCCCCACGGGGGGCAAAGCTTTCTTT; cdr3_aa: CASSPTGGKAFF
v_call: TRBV12-3/TRBV12-4; j_call: TRBJ1-1; d_call: TRBD1; clone_size: -; cdr3_nt: TGTGCCAGCAGTTACGCAGGGGGAAGGAGCACTGAAGCTTTCTTT; cdr3_aa: CASSYAGGRSTEAFF
v_call: TRBV9; j_call: TRBJ2-7; d_call: -; clone_size: few; cdr3_nt: TGTGCCAGCAGCGAAATGGTGGGAGCCCATGGCGAGCAGTACTTC; cdr3_aa: CASSEMVGAHGEQYF
v_call: TRBV7-2; j_call: TRBJ2-1; d_call: -; clone_size: few; cdr3_nt: TGTGCCAGCAGCTTTTGGGAGGAGGGTGAGCAGTTCTTC; cdr3_aa: CASSFWEEGEQFF
v_call: TRBV6-2/TRBV6-3; j_call: TRBJ2-1; d_call: TRBD2; clone_size: few; cdr3_nt: TGTGCCAGCAGGCCAGCGGGAGTTAACAATGAGCAGTTCTTC; cdr3_aa: CASRPAGVNNEQFF
v_call: TRBV29-1; j_call: TRBJ2-1; d_call: TRBD2; clone_size: -; cdr3_nt: TGCAGCTGTGGGGGACTAGCGACGAATGAGCAGTTCTTC; cdr3_aa: CSCGGLATNEQFF
v_call: TRBV6-5; j_call: TRBJ2-2; d_call: TRBD2; clone_size: few; cdr3_nt: TGTGCCAGCAGTTACCAGTTCGGGGGGGCGCCCGGGGAGCTGTTTTTT; cdr3_aa: CASSYQFGGAPGELFF
v_call: TRBV12-3/TRBV12-4; j_call: TRBJ2-7; d_call: -; clone_size: few; cdr3_nt: TGTGCCAGCAGTTTACAGCCTTACTCCTACGAGCAGTACTTC; cdr3_aa: CASSLQPYSYEQYF
v_call: TRBV6-1; j_call: TRBJ1-2; d_call: -; clone_size: -; cdr3_nt: TGTGCCAGCAGTCCCCTGTTGGGGCGCGGCTACACCTTC; cdr3_aa: CASSPLLGRGYTF
v_call: TRBV7-8; j_call: TRBJ2-3; d_call: TRBD2; clone_size: -; cdr3_nt: TGTGCCAGCAGCTTAGCATGGCGGGAGTCAGATACGCAGTATTTT; cdr3_aa: CASSLAWRESDTQYF
v_call: TRBV3-1; j_call: TRBJ1-1; d_call: TRBD1; clone_size: -; cdr3_nt: TGTGCCAGCAGCCCGACAGGGGTTATGGACACTGAAGCTTTCTTT; cdr3_aa: CASSPTGVMDTEAFF
v_call: TRBV20-1; j_call: TRBJ2-3; d_call: -; clone_size: few; cdr3_nt: TGCAGTGAACTCGGGCCCGCTAAGGGTACGCAGTATTTT; cdr3_aa: CSELGPAKGTQYF
v_call: TRBV7-9; j_call: TRBJ2-7; d_call: TRBD2; clone_size: -; cdr3_nt: TGTGCCAGCACTACCGCGGGGACTAGCGGGAGGGCCTACGAGCAGTACTTC; cdr3_aa: CASTTAGTSGRAYEQYF
v_call: TRBV12-3/TRBV12-4; j_call: TRBJ2-2; d_call: -; clone_size: few; cdr3_nt: TGTGCCAGCAGTTTATTGCAGACGAACACCGGGGAGCTGTTTTTT; cdr3_aa: CASSLLQTNTGELFF
v_call: TRBV5-1; j_call: TRBJ2-5; d_call: TRBD2; clone_size: few; cdr3_nt: TGCGCCAGCAGCAGGAAAGGACTAGCGGGCAGCCAAGAGACCCAGTACTTC; cdr3_aa: CASSRKGLAGSQETQYF
v_call: TRBV28; j_call: TRBJ2-1; d_call: -; clone_size: -; cdr3_nt: TGTGCCTCCTTGGGAGGCTCCTACAATGAGCAGTTCTTC; cdr3_aa: CASLGGSYNEQFF
v_call: TRBV10-2; j_call: TRBJ1-1; d_call: TRBD1; clone_size: -; cdr3_nt: TGCGCCAGCAGCGAAATCTGGACAGGGACGGAAGGGAACACTGAAGCTTTCTTT; cdr3_aa: CASSEIWTGTEGNTEAFF